A single sample gave rise to the 27 T cell receptor beta chains below, sequenced in a study of blood T cell repertoires in COVID-19. This table comes from immunoSEQ multiplex PCR, and its TCRdb copy is limited to in-frame clones, with some not included. Of nearly 200,000 clones listed, approximately 84% were seen once; the top ten hold approximately 5%. Sequencing used peripheral blood. These receptor sequences come from a woman aged 70-85 years with active or convalescent COVID-19.

The chain combines TRBV7-3 with TRBJ2-3; D possibly corresponds to TRBD2 (6 bases). This CDR3 has 15 amino acids. CDR1 and CDR2 from the germline V gene are SGHTA and FQGTGA. V lost 1 base and J lost 4, with 12 bases in between. In DNA form, the CDR3 reads TGTGCCAGCAGCTTAATTCCGGTAGCGGCAGATACGCAGTATTTT. Protein: CASSLIPVAADTQYF. The variable domain in full, completed from reference TRBV7-3 and TRBJ2-3, reads GAGVSQTPSNKVTEKGKYVELRCDPISGHTALYWYRQSLGQGPEFLIYFQGTGAADDSGLPNDRFFAVRPEGSVSTLKIQRTERGDSAVYLCASSLIPVAADTQYFGPGTRLTVL.

The chain uses TRBV7-2 and TRBJ1-2, with D perhaps matching TRBD1 (6 bases). Germline-derived CDR1 and CDR2 are SGHTA and FQGNSA. The CDR3 spans 17 residues. V was trimmed by 5 bases and J by 2 bases, leaving 21 bases between them. In nucleotides, the CDR3 is TGTGCCAGCAGCACCGACTCTTTGGGGGCGCAAAACTATGGCTACACCTTC. Encoded protein: CASSTDSLGAQNYGYTF.

This sequence joins TRBV2 and TRBJ2-1; D is perhaps TRBD2 (6 bases). The CDR3 sequence is 15 residues long. Germline V gives CDR1 SNHLY, CDR2 FYNNEI. The germline V and J ends were trimmed by 5 bases and 10 bases, with 21 bases remaining between them. CDR3 sequence: CASSLRWRGYEEQFF. The CDR3 nucleotides read TGTGCCAGCAGTCTTCGATGGCGGGGATACGAGGAGCAGTTCTTC.

CDR3 protein: CAITASGSSYNEQFF. The CDR3 bases are TGTGCCATCACGGCTAGCGGAAGCTCCTACAATGAGCAGTTCTTC. The rearrangement joins TRBV10-3 to TRBJ2-1, with 7 bases identical to TRBD2. V dropped 7 bases and J dropped 0; count of bases not matched to a gene: 6. Germline CDR1 ENHRY, CDR2 SYGVKD. This CDR3 spans 15 amino acids.

The chain couples TRBV3-1 (or the pseudogene TRBV3-2) to TRBJ1-1, with a weak D call TRBD1 (5 bases). CDR1 is LGHDT, CDR2 YNNKEL, per germline (reference sequence). This CDR3 is built from 14 residues. V was trimmed by 2 bases and J by 6 bases, leaving 13 bases between them. In DNA, the CDR3 is TGTGCCAGCAGCCAATTACAGGTAGAGGCTGAAGCTTTCTTT. Translation: CASSQLQVEAEAFF.

The CDR3 DNA reads as TGTGCCAGCAGTGAACGGGGGCGGACGGGGGGGACAGATACGCAGTATTTT. It encodes CASSERGRTGGTDTQYF. The chain employs TRBV6-1 and TRBJ2-3; TRBD2 matches 8 bases. CDR1 and CDR2 (germline): MNHNS, SASEGT. Trimming cost V 2 bases and J 3 bases; bases outside gene matches: 10. The CDR3 is made up of 17 amino acids.

The chain links TRBV7-3 to TRBJ2-7; 7 positions match TRBD1. The CDR3 has 13 residues. V trimming: 1 base; J trimming: 6 bases; junction bases outside the gene matches: 3. Germline values: CDR1 SGHTA, CDR2 FQGTGA. CDR3 loop: CASSLMSGGEQYF. The DNA of the CDR3 is TGTGCCAGCAGCTTAATGTCAGGGGGCGAGCAGTACTTC.

The chain joins TRBV5-1 to TRBJ2-5; 8 bases are shared with TRBD2. Trimming took 5 bases from V and 1 from J; bases not matched to a gene: 7. CDR1 is SGHRS, CDR2 YFSETQ, per germline. This CDR3 contains 15 residues. CDR3 protein: CASRGSGGRQETQYF. CDR3 DNA sequence: TGCGCCAGCAGGGGCTCGGGAGGGCGCCAAGAGACCCAGTACTTC.

The chain recombines TRBV18 with TRBJ2-7; 13 bases map to TRBD2. Unmatched junction bases numbered 5, after V lost 3 bases and J lost 3 bases. Germline CDR1 reads KGHSH; CDR2 reads LQKENI. CDR3 length: 16 amino acids. CDR3 sequence: CASSPSGTSGIYEQYF. The CDR3 DNA follows: TGTGCCAGCTCACCCTCCGGGACTAGCGGGATCTACGAGCAGTACTTC. The full variable domain, in which reference TRBV18 and TRBJ2-7 provide the parts outside the CDR3, is NAGVMQNPRHLVRRRGQEARLRCSPMKGHSHVYWYRQLPEEGLKFMVYLQKENIIDESGMPKERFSAEFPKEGPSILRIQQVVRGDSAAYFCASSPSGTSGIYEQYFGPGTRLTVT.

This sequence joins TRBV18 and TRBJ2-3; 7 nucleotides line up with TRBD1. Trimming took 3 bases from V and 7 from J; bases not matched to a gene: 13. Germline V gene data show CDR1 as KGHSH and CDR2 as LQKENI. This CDR3 spans 16 amino acids. Here the CDR3 reads CASSPVPGGSQNTQYF. DNA for the CDR3: TGTGCCAGCTCACCGGTACCAGGGGGATCACAAAATACGCAGTATTTT.

This chain links TRBV11-3 with TRBJ2-1, with 8 bases that match TRBD1. V was clipped by 1 base and J by 5 bases; unmatched bases: 7. This CDR3 region has 16 residues. Germline V lookup: CDR1 SGHNT, CDR2 YENEEA. The CDR3, as DNA: TGTGCCAGCAGCTTAGTTTTCGGACAGGGTCACAATGAGCAGTTCTTC. Translated, it gives CASSLVFGQGHNEQFF.

This chain connects TRBV29-1 to TRBJ2-1, with TRBD2 matching 10 bases. The CDR3 runs to 15 residues. V was clipped by 7 bases and J by 2 bases; unmatched bases: 8. Germline V lookup: CDR1 SQVTM, CDR2 ANQGSEA. The CDR3 nucleotides are TGCAGCGGGGGCACGACTAGCGGGCCCTACAATGAGCAGTTCTTC. Amino acid sequence: CSGGTTSGPYNEQFF.

This clone appeared a single time. The rearrangement uses TRBV28 and TRBJ1-5, with D maybe TRBD1 (6 bases). The CDR3 has 17 residues. Germline V gene sequence: CDR1 MDHEN, CDR2 SYDVKM. V was pared by 2 bases and J by 3 bases, with 17 bases between. CDR3 sequence reads: CASSLPVSGALNQPQHF. The DNA for the CDR3 is TGTGCCAGCAGTTTACCCGTCTCAGGGGCTCTCAATCAGCCCCAGCATTTT.

V and J are TRBV14 and TRBJ2-7; 14 bases are shared with TRBD2. The CDR3 consists of 16 residues. Germline assignment: CDR1 SGHDN and CDR2 FVKESK. V dropped 1 base and J dropped 7; count of bases not matched to a gene: 6. CDR3 in amino acids: CASSQVQGLAGVEQYF. CDR3 DNA: TGTGCCAGCAGCCAAGTTCAGGGACTAGCGGGAGTTGAGCAGTACTTC.

This clone came up once. The chain carries TRBV19 and TRBJ2-3, with 8 bases matching TRBD1. The germline V gene has CDR1 LNHDA and CDR2 SQIVND (reference sequence). After removal of 3 bases from V and 4 bases from J, the junction contained 21 bases not matched to a gene. This CDR3 is built from 20 residues. CDR3 loop: CASSIKLRTGLFVRPDTQYF. The DNA for the CDR3 is TGTGCCAGTAGTATTAAGTTGAGGACAGGGTTATTCGTCCGTCCAGATACGCAGTATTTT.

The rearrangement joins TRBV28 to TRBJ1-2; D unclear. Looked up from germline, CDR1 is MDHEN and CDR2 is SYDVKM. V gave up 0 bases and J gave up 8 bases, with 16 bases separating them. This CDR3 comprises 15 residues. The CDR3 loop is CASSLWGRESLGYTF. The CDR3, as DNA: TGTGCCAGCAGTTTATGGGGGAGGGAAAGTCTAGGCTACACCTTC.

The rearrangement links TRBV19 to TRBJ2-2, with 11 bases matching TRBD2. There are 17 residues in the CDR3. The V gene's germline CDR1 is LNHDA and CDR2 SQIVND (reference sequence). After removal of 2 bases from V and 3 bases from J, the junction contained 5 bases not matched to a gene. The CDR3 region has the DNA TGTGCCAGTAGTATAAAACTAGCGGGAGTCGACACCGGGGAGCTGTTTTTT. Amino acids: CASSIKLAGVDTGELFF.

J is TRBJ1-4 and V is TRBV30; 11 bases fit TRBD1. The CDR3 contains 14 residues. V lost 3 bases to trimming and J lost 8 bases; unmatched junction nucleotides: 5. Germline CDR1 reads GTSNPN; CDR2 reads SVGIG (reference sequence). This CDR3 is CAWSWDRGGEKLFF. The CDR3 DNA reads as TGTGCCTGGAGCTGGGACAGGGGGGGGGAAAAACTGTTTTTT.

The chain couples TRBV5-4 to TRBJ2-1; 7 bases map to TRBD2. The CDR3 is 15 amino acids. Trimming removed 5 bases from V and 1 base from J; junction bases left unmatched: 6. Germline assignment: CDR1 SGHNT and CDR2 YYREEE (reference sequence). In DNA form, the CDR3 reads TGTGCCAGCAGTCCGCAGCGGGGTTCCTACAATGAGCAGTTCTTC. Protein: CASSPQRGSYNEQFF.

V usage is TRBV18 and J usage is TRBJ2-7; D may be TRBD1 (6 bases). Trimming shortened V by 5 bases and J by 2 bases, and 22 bases separated the two germline ends. CDR1 and CDR2 (germline): KGHSH, LQKENI. This CDR3 comprises 17 residues. CDR3 bases: TGTGCCAGCTCATCGCTACCCTCCGGGACACCAACCTACGAGCAGTACTTC. It yields the protein CASSSLPSGTPTYEQYF.

For this clone: This sample also contains other DNA sequences that code for the same CDR3. The chain links TRBV5-5 to TRBJ1-1; a weak D match, TRBD1 (5 bases). CDR3 length: 14 residues. In germline, CDR1 is SGHKS, CDR2 YYEKEE (reference sequence). V dropped 1 base and J dropped 6 bases, with 13 bases sitting between them. DNA for the CDR3: TGTGCCAGCAGCTTGAGGGGCAATGGCGCTGAAGCTTTCTTT. Encoded protein: CASSLRGNGAEAFF.

A few counts support this clone. The chain uses TRBV5-1 and TRBJ2-1; D is perhaps TRBD2 (6 bases). V lost 0 bases and J lost 0, with 10 bases in between. CDR1 SGHRS and CDR2 YFSETQ come from the germline V gene. CDR3 length equals 16 residues. CDR3 amino acids: CASSLGTTISYNEQFF. In DNA, the CDR3 is TGCGCCAGCAGCTTGGGGACTACCATCTCCTACAATGAGCAGTTCTTC.

This rearrangement joins TRBV19 to TRBJ2-7; D possibly corresponds to TRBD2 (6 bases). The V and J ends lost 3 bases and 3 bases respectively, with 12 bases between them. Germline V lookup: CDR1 LNHDA, CDR2 SQIVND (reference sequence). The length of the CDR3 is 14 residues. The CDR3 DNA reads TGTGCCAGTAGTATGGAGGGCAGCTTCTACGAGCAGTACTTC. Its protein product is CASSMEGSFYEQYF.

This clone showed up just once. CDR3 in amino acids: CASSLHSSAYNEQFF. CDR3 in DNA: TGCGCCAGCAGCTTGCATTCTAGCGCCTACAATGAGCAGTTCTTC. The rearrangement links TRBV5-1 to TRBJ2-1, with D possibly matching TRBD2 (6 bases). With 1 base removed from V and 2 bases from J, the gap between germline ends came to 10 bases. Germline V lookup: CDR1 SGHRS, CDR2 YFSETQ. This CDR3 spans 15 amino acids.

The chain links TRBV15 to TRBJ1-4, with unresolved D. In germline, CDR1 is LNHNV, CDR2 YYDKDF (reference sequence). This CDR3 has 15 amino acids. The V end lost 5 bases, the J end lost 0 bases, and 10 bases lay between the germline ends. Written as DNA, the CDR3 is TGTGCCACCAGCGGTACTCGAGCAACTAATGAAAAACTGTTTTTT. The encoded protein is CATSGTRATNEKLFF.

The chain links TRBV5-4 to TRBJ1-2; 7 bases map to TRBD1. Germline-derived CDR1 and CDR2 are SGHNT and YYREEE (reference sequence). Trimming at V came to 1 base and at J to 2 bases, leaving 5 bases not matched to a gene. There are 15 residues in the CDR3. The CDR3 DNA follows: TGTGCCAGCAGCTTGTTTGACAGGGAAAACTATGGCTACACCTTC. This encodes CASSLFDRENYGYTF.

This chain connects TRBV9 to TRBJ2-7, with TRBD2 matching 15 bases. V gave up 3 bases and J gave up 2 bases; unmatched junction bases: 3. The germline CDR1 and CDR2 sequences are SGDLS and YYNGEE. The length of the CDR3 is 16 residues. As DNA, the CDR3 is TGTGCCAGCAGCGGAGGACTAGCGGGAGGGACCTACGAGCAGTACTTC. It codes for CASSGGLAGGTYEQYF.